This T cell receptor (beta chain) derives from a study of T cells in localized non-small cell lung cancer (dated by TCRdb to 2019 to 2021). In terms of the full investigation: T cell repertoires of 236 early-stage NSCLC patients were analyzed, with tumors being compared against uninvolved tumor-adjacent lungs. The mean age of the NSCLC patients was about 70 years, with 120 to 150 men and 85 to 110 women. The cohort was made up of around 240 treatment-naive NSCLC patients whose localized lung tumors had been resected.

TCR beta CDR3 regions were sequenced from DNA using the immunoSEQ Assay. The authors processed their data as follows. T cell density was computed as TCR beta template counts normalized to usable DNA estimated by amplifying housekeeping genes. Richness was estimated using the preseqR package, with extrapolation to 400,000 templates for PBMC samples and to 120,000 templates for tissue samples. Clonality was taken to be one minus Pielou's evenness. Differential abundance testing on productive amino-acid clonotypes, with a minimum total count of 5 and an alpha of 0.1, was used to identify tissue-enriched TCRs. Repertoire overlap between compartments was quantified with the Jaccard Index and Morisita Overlap Index. TCR beta CDR3s were clustered by GLIPH together with public tetramer-defined viral CDR3s, and at least three viral sequences plus V-gene enrichment were required for viral motifs. Imported from immuneACCESS, the table was reduced by TCRdb to in-frame sequences with V and J called. These copies leave out some clones; in studies compared against another copy, an unresolved V gene accounts for under half, and the cause of the remainder is not known. D and trimming come from the DNA, and the V and J calls and clone size come from that table. The sample table records about 43,000 clones; 75% to 95% of these occur just once. Over 9.5% of the sample goes to the ten largest clones.

Of note for this clone: Its antigen remains unidentified. Per-base qualities were not stored, and no clone one base away is much larger.

At diagnosis, tumor, uninvolved tumor-adjacent lung and peripheral blood were collected and then preserved as a mix of FFPE and fresh-frozen material. Blood samples were analyzed as peripheral blood mononuclear cells for TCR repertoire profiling. The full study reports these points: Of the top 100 tumor clones, a median of approximately 60 were detected in paired uninvolved adjacent lung; roughly 29 were also among that lung's top 100. The highest T cell clonality was observed in uninvolved tumor-adjacent lung, where clonality exceeded that of tumor, suggesting that antigenic responses were more focused in uninvolved tumor-adjacent lung. Because of the exploratory design, TCR variables were selected using unadjusted p-values without false-discovery rate correction. Longer overall survival was associated with higher blood T cell density, whereas shorter survival was associated with higher adjacent-lung clonality. Because multi-region sequencing of the tumors was not done, intratumor heterogeneity could not be ruled out.

The clonotype was recovered from a woman aged 35 to 69 with stage II lung adenocarcinoma. Here the sequenced sample was PBMCs, taken before any cancer treatment.

The CDR3 protein: CASRNSGENEQFF. The sequenced DNA is TGTGCCAGCAGGAACTCAGGGGAGAATGAGCAGTTCTTC. Rearrangement joined TRBV27 to TRBJ2-1, with a weak D call of TRBD1 (6 bases match). CDR1 and CDR2 are read off the germline V gene (reference sequence) as MNHEY and SMNVEV. A distance of 13 bases separates the germline ends of V and J, which lose 6 bases and 7 bases respectively. Including the terminal cysteine and phenylalanine, the CDR3 comprises 13 residues. Just CDR3 DNA is preserved here, 39 bases in frame from base 1.